The next 13 T cell receptor beta chains were all read from a single sample in a study of blood T cell repertoires in COVID-19. TCRdb's copy holds only in-frame clones and misses some; the assay was immunoSEQ multiplex PCR. The sample has about 250,000 clones, 86% seen once; the top ten hold around 3%. The sample was peripheral blood. These receptors came from a woman in her 30s with active or convalescent COVID-19.

Concerning this clone: A read error may produce the germline difference seen at one junction end. The V gene is TRBV7-6, the J gene TRBJ1-5; D is uncertain. Germline CDR1 and CDR2: SGHVS and FNYEAQ. The CDR3 extends over 16 amino acids. In DNA form, the CDR3 reads TGTGCCAGCAGCTTAGTTTGTCCTTTTAGCAATCAACCCCAGCATTTT. Its translation is CASSLVCPFSNQPQHF.

The chain has TRBV27 and TRBJ2-1, with D maybe TRBD2 (7 bases). The CDR3 consists of 14 residues. Germline V gene data show CDR1 as MNHEY and CDR2 as SMNVEV (reference sequence). Trimming pared 10 bases from V and 10 bases from J, leaving 23 bases between. The CDR3 loop is CATGVGGRPEEQFF. The CDR3 nucleotides read TGTGCCACCGGCGTGGGGGGGCGGCCGGAGGAGCAGTTCTTC.

With respect to this clone: A read error may produce the germline difference seen at one junction end. V and J are TRBV28 and TRBJ1-4, with 8 bases matching TRBD1. Germline CDR1 and CDR2: MDHEN and SYDVKM. The CDR3 has 15 residues. The CDR3 sequence is CASSLSGTGNEKLFF. In DNA form, the CDR3 reads TGTGCCAGCAGCTTATCCGGGACAGGAAATGAAAAACTGTTTTTT.

V and J are TRBV7-2 and TRBJ1-2; D may be TRBD1 (5 bases). The CDR3 contains 15 residues. V was trimmed by 2 bases and J by 8 bases, leaving 18 bases between them. The germline CDR1 and CDR2 sequences are SGHTA and FQGNSA. CDR3 coding DNA: TGTGCCAGCAGCTTACTCGCTCAGGGTGTGGGGGGCTACACCTTC. Translated, it gives CASSLLAQGVGGYTF.

The rearrangement links TRBV7-2 to TRBJ2-5; D possibly corresponds to TRBD2 (6 bases). In germline, CDR1 is SGHTA, CDR2 FQGNSA. The V end was cut by 5 bases, the J end by 4 bases, with 8 bases between. The CDR3 totals 12 residues. CDR3: CASSPEGETQYF. The DNA of the CDR3 is TGTGCCAGCAGCCCGGAGGGAGAGACCCAGTACTTC. Full variable domain (remainder filled in from reference TRBV7-2 and TRBJ2-5): GAGVSQSPSNKVTEKGKDVELRCDPISGHTALYWYRQSLGQGLEFLIYFQGNSAPDKSGLPSDRFSAERTGGSVSTLTIQRTQQEDSAVYLCASSPEGETQYFGPGTRLLVL.

This chain joins TRBV28 and TRBJ2-7; a possible D gene is TRBD2 (6 bases). V was shortened by 9 bases and J by 3 bases, with 24 bases between the two germline ends. The CDR3 covers 16 residues. Germline V gives CDR1 MDHEN, CDR2 SYDVKM. The CDR3 is CASKSGGVSFDYEQYF. The CDR3 DNA is TGTGCCAGTAAATCCGGAGGGGTATCGTTCGACTACGAGCAGTACTTC.

The rearrangement links TRBV5-4 to TRBJ2-3; 7 nucleotides line up with TRBD1. This CDR3 has 15 amino acids. J gave up 0 bases and V 1 base, and 2 bases lay outside the gene matches. Germline V gene data show CDR1 as SGHNT and CDR2 as YYREEE (reference sequence). The CDR3 DNA follows: TGTGCCAGCAGCTTGATACAGGGGAGCACAGATACGCAGTATTTT. This translates into CASSLIQGSTDTQYF. The entire variable domain, with the rest obtained from reference TRBV5-4 and TRBJ2-3, is as follows: ETGVTQSPTHLIKTRGQQVTLRCSSQSGHNTVSWYQQALGQGPQFIFQYYREEENGRGNFPPRFSGLQFPNYSSELNVNALELDDSALYLCASSLIQGSTDTQYFGPGTRLTVL.

This clone was recorded once. The chain couples TRBV7-2 to TRBJ2-5; 11 bases match TRBD2. The CDR3 contains 17 residues. The germline CDR1 and CDR2 sequences are SGHTA and FQGNSA. With 1 base clipped from V and 5 bases from J, the junction kept 9 bases outside the gene matches. In DNA form, the CDR3 reads TGTGCCAGCAGCTTAGAAGGGGTAGCGGGGGGGCTGGAGACCCAGTACTTC. It translates to CASSLEGVAGGLETQYF. Drawing the rest from reference TRBV7-2 and TRBJ2-5, the complete variable domain is GAGVSQSPSNKVTEKGKDVELRCDPISGHTALYWYRQSLGQGLEFLIYFQGNSAPDKSGLPSDRFSAERTGGSVSTLTIQRTQQEDSAVYLCASSLEGVAGGLETQYFGPGTRLLVL.

This clone showed up just a few times. V and J are TRBV18 and TRBJ2-7; D uncertain. V was shortened by 1 base and J by 0 bases, with 10 bases between the two germline ends. CDR1 is KGHSH, CDR2 LQKENI, per germline. The CDR3 has 15 residues. The chain's CDR3 is CASSPRDSFSYEQYF. For the CDR3, the DNA is TGTGCCAGCTCACCACGCGATAGCTTCTCCTACGAGCAGTACTTC. The whole variable domain, remainder taken from reference TRBV18 and TRBJ2-7, is NAGVMQNPRHLVRRRGQEARLRCSPMKGHSHVYWYRQLPEEGLKFMVYLQKENIIDESGMPKERFSAEFPKEGPSILRIQQVVRGDSAAYFCASSPRDSFSYEQYFGPGTRLTVT.

This chain joins TRBV5-4 and TRBJ1-2, with TRBD1 as a possible D gene (6 bases). Between the trimmed V and J ends, which lost 4 bases and 2 bases, there was a span of 12 bases. The CDR3 loop spans 14 amino acids. Germline CDR1 SGHNT, CDR2 YYREEE (reference sequence). CDR3 coding DNA: TGTGCCAGCAGCCCGACAGGTACCAACTATGGCTACACCTTC. Residues: CASSPTGTNYGYTF.

The chain is built from TRBV29-1 and TRBJ1-1, with D maybe TRBD1 (5 bases). Trimming pared 6 bases from V and 6 bases from J, leaving 14 bases between. The germline gives CDR1 SQVTM, CDR2 ANQGSEA. The CDR3 spans 12 residues. CDR3 amino acids: CSVLTAQPEAFF. As DNA, the CDR3 is TGCAGCGTCTTGACAGCCCAACCTGAAGCTTTCTTT.

The rearrangement links TRBV5-1 to TRBJ1-1; 7 bases are shared with TRBD1. Germline V lookup: CDR1 SGHRS, CDR2 YFSETQ. The ends lost 5 bases at V and 12 bases at J; junction bases unmatched: 13. The CDR3 extends over 13 amino acids. CDR3 loop: CASRQSVQGPTFF. The CDR3 DNA reads as TGCGCCAGCAGACAATCCGTACAGGGGCCGACTTTCTTT.

The chain employs TRBV9 and TRBJ2-3, with TRBD2 identical over 8 bases. Looked up from germline, CDR1 is SGDLS and CDR2 is YYNGEE. The CDR3 consists of 18 residues. Germline trimming cut 4 bases from V and 2 bases from J; bases unmatched to any gene: 15. CDR3 bases: TGTGCCAGCAGCCGGGGGGGCCGGTCTCCCCTACTCACAGATACGCAGTATTTT. Its protein is CASSRGGRSPLLTDTQYF.